The rows below give T cell receptor beta chains drawn from one sample of a study of blood T cell repertoires in COVID-19. Produced via immunoSEQ multiplex PCR; TCRdb's table is partial and in-frame only. The sample lists under 350,000 clones; 70% to 90% were seen once. Sequenced input: PBMCs or T cells enriched from blood (not recorded which). These receptors were obtained from a man aged 25-40 years who had recovered from COVID-19. CDR3s include the opening cysteine and the closing phenylalanine or tryptophan. The D gene is left open where the match is weak. A row's size may be missing; if present it is once, few, many or a size class.

J gene | D gene | V gene | clone size | CDR3 protein | CDR3 DNA
TRBJ2-7 | NA | TRBV5-4 | NA | CASSPELTGDEQYF | TGTGCCAGCAGCCCCGAACTCACAGGCGACGAGCAGTACTTC
TRBJ1-2 | TRBD1 | TRBV5-1 | NA | CASSLVRTGTSGYTF | TGCGCCAGCAGCTTGGTTCGGACAGGGACCTCGGGCTACACCTTC
TRBJ1-1 | NA | TRBV5-6 | NA | CASSLQGKGYTEAFF | TGTGCCAGCAGCTTGCAGGGGAAGGGTTACACTGAAGCTTTCTTT
TRBJ2-5 | TRBD2 | TRBV10-3 | NA | CASRRGGGEETQYF | TGTGCCTCCAGGCGGGGCGGGGGGGAAGAGACCCAGTACTTC
TRBJ2-1 | TRBD2 | TRBV10-3 | NA | CAISVPLAGGSNEQFF | TGTGCCATCAGTGTCCCTCTAGCGGGGGGGAGCAATGAGCAGTTCTTC
TRBJ2-7 | NA | TRBV7-9 | NA | CASSLVTYEQYF | TGTGCCAGCAGCTTAGTAACATACGAGCAGTACTTC
TRBJ1-1 | TRBD1 | TRBV7-9 | NA | CASSSPGQSNTEAFF | TGTGCCAGCAGCTCTCCGGGACAGTCGAACACTGAAGCTTTCTTT
TRBJ2-2 | NA | TRBV7-6 | NA | CASGPNGGIKNTGELFF | TGTGCCAGCGGACCTAACGGCGGGATCAAGAACACCGGGGAGCTGTTTTTT
TRBJ2-5 | NA | TRBV3-1/TRBV3-2 | NA | CASSQEHSQETQYF | TGTGCCAGCAGCCAAGAACACAGCCAAGAGACCCAGTACTTC
TRBJ1-2 | NA | TRBV28 | NA | CAAKRVWGTGGYTF | TGTGCCGCCAAGCGGGTTTGGGGAACTGGGGGCTACACCTTC
TRBJ1-1 | NA | TRBV23-1 | NA | CASSHGKLNTEAFF | TGCGCCAGCAGTCACGGGAAATTGAACACTGAAGCTTTCTTT
TRBJ1-5 | TRBD1 | TRBV2 | NA | CASSDQGGQPQHF | TGTGCCAGCAGTGACCAGGGGGGTCAGCCCCAGCATTTT
TRBJ2-7 | NA | TRBV2 | NA | CASGSGGRWGQYF | TGTGCCAGCGGGTCTGGGGGCCGATGGGGGCAGTACTTC
TRBJ2-3 | NA | TRBV5-6 | NA | CASSLRREIAQYF | TGTGCCAGCAGCTTGAGACGGGAGATCGCGCAGTATTTT
TRBJ2-5 | TRBD2 | TRBV6-5 | NA | CASSPGGETQYF | TGTGCCAGCAGTCCGGGGGGGGAGACCCAGTACTTC
TRBJ1-1 | NA | TRBV28 | NA | CASSLLRNSNTEAFF | TGTGCCAGCAGTCTCCTAAGGAACAGCAACACTGAAGCTTTCTTT
TRBJ1-5 | TRBD1 | TRBV28 | NA | CASTLRTGVRQPQHF | TGTGCCAGCACCCTCCGAACAGGGGTTCGTCAGCCCCAGCATTTT
TRBJ1-2 | NA | TRBV2 | few | CASRDSSNYGYTF | TGTGCCAGCAGGGACTCCTCTAACTATGGCTACACCTTC
TRBJ1-1 | TRBD1 | TRBV6-5 | NA | CASSHRGNTEAFF | TGTGCCAGCAGCCACAGGGGGAACACTGAAGCTTTCTTT
TRBJ2-7 | NA | TRBV12-3/TRBV12-4 | NA | CASSPAGEQYF | TGTGCCAGCAGTCCCGCCGGCGAGCAGTACTTC
TRBJ2-2 | TRBD2 | TRBV12-3/TRBV12-4 | once | CASGTSETGELFF | TGTGCCAGCGGTACTAGCGAGACCGGGGAGCTGTTTTTT
TRBJ2-1 | TRBD1 | TRBV7-8 | NA | CASSRETGSSYNEQFF | TGTGCCAGCAGCAGAGAGACAGGGAGTTCCTACAATGAGCAGTTCTTC
TRBJ2-1 | TRBD1 | TRBV5-1 | NA | CASSSNRDRGRNEQFF | TGCGCCAGCAGCTCCAACCGGGACAGGGGGCGGAATGAGCAGTTCTTC
TRBJ2-3 | NA | TRBV7-9 | large | CASSLGGTDTQYF | TGTGCCAGCAGCCTAGGCGGCACAGATACGCAGTATTTT
TRBJ2-7 | NA | TRBV27 | once | CASSLYGNVYEQYF | TGTGCCAGCAGTTTATACGGGAACGTCTACGAGCAGTACTTC
TRBJ1-1 | NA | TRBV30 | NA | CAWSLLDSMNTEAFF | TGTGCCTGGAGTCTGTTAGACAGTATGAACACTGAAGCTTTCTTT
TRBJ2-7 | TRBD2 | TRBV19 | once | CASSNRAGLGISYEQYF | TGTGCCAGTAGTAATCGGGCGGGACTAGGGATCTCCTACGAGCAGTACTTC
TRBJ1-1 | TRBD1 | TRBV6-4 | NA | CATRDSDMNTEAFF | TGTGCCACCCGGGACAGCGATATGAACACTGAAGCTTTCTTT
TRBJ2-3 | NA | TRBV5-6 | NA | CASSLGQGDFGTQYF | TGTGCCAGCAGCTTGGGTCAGGGGGACTTCGGTACGCAGTATTTT
TRBJ1-6 | TRBD1 | TRBV4-1 | NA | CASSPETGQGMLHNSPLHF | TGCGCCAGCAGCCCAGAAACGGGACAGGGAATGCTTCATAATTCACCCCTCCACTTT
TRBJ2-5 | TRBD2 | TRBV18 | NA | CASSPSNGGQGTPSGRAPIWAQYF | TGTGCCAGCTCACCCAGTAATGGCGGCCAGGGAACGCCTAGCGGGAGGGCCCCAATTTGGGCCCAGTACTTC
TRBJ1-1 | TRBD1 | TRBV2 | NA | CASRGQENFEAFF | TGTGCCAGCAGGGGACAGGAGAATTTTGAAGCTTTCTTT
TRBJ2-7 | TRBD1 | TRBV28 | NA | CASIQTGTGAYEQYF | TGTGCCAGCATTCAAACCGGGACAGGGGCCTACGAGCAGTACTTC
TRBJ1-4 | NA | TRBV7-6 | NA | CASSPGGGTNEKLFF | TGTGCCAGCAGCCCCGGGGGGGGAACTAATGAAAAACTGTTTTTT
TRBJ2-3 | NA | TRBV7-2 | NA | CASSSTDTQYF | TGTGCCAGCAGCTCGACAGATACGCAGTATTTT
TRBJ2-5 | TRBD2 | TRBV2 | NA | CASSPLGGETQYF | TGTGCCAGCAGCCCCTTGGGGGGGGAGACCCAGTACTTC